This T cell receptor (beta chain) originates from a study of cytomegalovirus exposure and HLA in healthy donors. The PCR employed 60 Vbeta primers together with 13 Jbeta primers. TCRdb's copy holds only in-frame clones and misses some; the assay was immunoSEQ multiplex PCR. The sample holds about 160,000 clones, 70% to 90% seen once. Trimming cost V 5 bases and J 4 bases; bases outside gene matches: 9. Germline-derived CDR1 and CDR2 are SSHAT and FNYEAQ (reference sequence). CDR3 length: 16 amino acids. The sequence derives from a woman under 40 in good health and CMV-seropositive. The genes are TRBV7-7 and TRBJ2-2; TRBD1 agrees at 8 bases. The sequenced sample was PBMCs. The CDR3 DNA reads TGTGCCAGCAGCGTTAGACAGGGGCCCACCACCGGGGAGCTGTTTTTT. It specifies CASSVRQGPTTGELFF.